Below, 13 T cell receptor beta chains from the same sample are listed, as sequenced in a study of cytomegalovirus exposure and HLA in healthy donors. The study ran its PCR with 60 Vbeta and 13 Jbeta primers. Here immunoSEQ multiplex PCR was the method, and the copy in TCRdb shows in-frame clones only, minus some. Counted here are about 190,000 clones, over 60% occurring once; the ten biggest clones make up 4% to 5%. The sequencing sample was made of PBMCs. Receptor source: a man in his thirties or forties in good health and CMV-seropositive.

This clone was recorded once. V is TRBV19 and J is TRBJ1-4; 8 bases are shared with TRBD1. CDR1 is LNHDA and CDR2 is SQIVND in the germline V gene (reference sequence). CDR3 size: 14 residues. V shed 7 bases and J 7 bases; nucleotides not matched to a gene: 8. The CDR3 DNA is TGTGCCAGTACTTCGACAGGGGCGGGTGAAAAACTGTTTTTT. Translated: CASTSTGAGEKLFF.

The V and J genes are TRBV9 and TRBJ2-1; D gene ambiguous. Germline V gene lookup returns CDR1 SGDLS and CDR2 YYNGEE. The CDR3 extends over 15 amino acids. Trimming cost V 4 bases and J 0 bases, with 11 bases left between them. CDR3 residues: CASSSTYSSYNEQFF. The CDR3 nucleotides read TGTGCCAGCAGCTCCACCTACAGCTCCTACAATGAGCAGTTCTTC. Full variable domain (outside the CDR3, taken from reference TRBV9 and TRBJ2-1): DSGVTQTPKHLITATGQRVTLRCSPRSGDLSVYWYQQSLDQGLQFLIQYYNGEERAKGNILERFSAQQFPDLHSELNLSSLELGDSALYFCASSSTYSSYNEQFFGPGTRLTVL.

This clone was found a few times. The CDR3 bases are TGTGCCGCCCGGGACACATTGGGGGAGCAGTACTTC. Its translation is CAARDTLGEQYF. The chain carries TRBV19 and TRBJ2-7; weak D call: TRBD1 (6 bases). This CDR3 is 12 amino acids long. The germline V gene encodes CDR1 LNHDA and CDR2 SQIVND (reference sequence). Trimming took off 11 bases at V and 7 bases at J, with 18 bases between the two ends. Combining the CDR3 with reference TRBV19 and TRBJ2-7 gives the whole variable domain DGGITQSPKYLFRKEGQNVTLSCEQNLNHDAMYWYRQDPGQGLRLIYYSQIVNDFQKGDIAEGYSVSREKKESFPLTVTSAQKNPTAFYLCAARDTLGEQYFGPGTRLTVT.

This rearrangement joins TRBV30 to TRBJ1-4, with no clear D. The CDR3 is 11 residues long. Trimming stripped 0 bases from V and 8 bases from J, with 4 bases between. The germline V gene encodes CDR1 GTSNPN and CDR2 SVGIG (reference sequence). CDR3 coding DNA: TGTGCCTGGAGTGTTGAGGAAAAACTGTTTTTT. Protein product: CAWSVEEKLFF.

This chain uses TRBV6-5 with TRBJ1-3, with D perhaps TRBD1 (6 bases). Trimming stripped 6 bases from V and 2 bases from J, with 8 bases between. The CDR3 has 13 amino acids. The germline CDR1 and CDR2 sequences are MNHEY and SVGAGI. CDR3 DNA: TGTGCCAGCAGCAGACAGGCTGGAAACACCATATATTTT. Encoded protein: CASSRQAGNTIYF.

This rearrangement joins TRBV7-3 to TRBJ2-2; D uncertain. Germline V gives CDR1 SGHTA, CDR2 FQGTGA. Trimming removed 5 bases from V and 3 bases from J, with 10 bases in between. This CDR3 has 14 amino acids. DNA of the CDR3: TGTGCCAGCAGCGCCGACATTCACACCGGGGAGCTGTTTTTT. It translates to CASSADIHTGELFF.

This sequence joins TRBV5-8 and TRBJ1-3; a weak D match, TRBD1 (5 bases). The germline V gene encodes CDR1 SGHTS and CDR2 YDEGEE. V lost 3 bases and J lost 3, with 16 bases in between. The CDR3 runs 16 residues. The DNA for the CDR3 is TGTGCCAGCAGCTGGGGCCGACAGACGGGTGGAAACACCATATATTTT. Translating gives CASSWGRQTGGNTIYF. Supplemented by reference TRBV5-8 and TRBJ1-3, the full variable domain reads EAGVTQSPTHLIKTRGQQATLRCSPISGHTSVYWYQQALGLGLQFLLWYDEGEERNRGNFPPRFSGRQFPNYSSELNVNALELEDSALYLCASSWGRQTGGNTIYFGEGSWLTVV.

This clone showed up just a few times. V and J are TRBV29-1 and TRBJ2-7, with 10 bases aligning to TRBD1. The CDR3 totals 13 residues. J gave up 5 bases and V 1 base, and 2 bases lay outside the gene matches. The germline gives CDR1 SQVTM, CDR2 ANQGSEA. The DNA for the CDR3 is TGCAGCGTTGAAGTCGGGACAGGGGACGAGCAGTACTTC. This sequence encodes CSVEVGTGDEQYF.

Here the CDR3 DNA reads TGTGCCAGCAGGGACAGGGCAGCCCTTAGCAATCAGCCCCAGCATTTT. Protein sequence: CASRDRAALSNQPQHF. The genes are TRBV27 and TRBJ1-5, with 8 bases aligning to TRBD1. V lost 6 bases and J lost 0; bases outside the gene matches: 7. The CDR3 has 16 amino acids. Germline CDR1 reads MNHEY; CDR2 reads SMNVEV (reference sequence).

The rearrangement joins TRBV10-3 to TRBJ1-4; a weak D match, TRBD1 (6 bases). Germline V gene sequence: CDR1 ENHRY, CDR2 SYGVKD. The CDR3 is 13 residues long. V lost 5 bases, J lost 6 bases, and 10 bases lay in between. The CDR3 DNA reads TGTGCCATCAGTAGAGGGGGAGATGAAAAACTGTTTTTT. It translates to CAISRGGDEKLFF.

This clone has just one count. The chain joins TRBV27 to TRBJ2-3, with 8 bases aligning to TRBD2. Germline lookup yields CDR1 MNHEY and CDR2 SMNVEV (reference sequence). The CDR3 has 16 residues. Trimming took 6 bases from V and 3 from J; bases not matched to a gene: 11. CDR3 nucleotides: TGTGCCAGCAGGTGGTCAGCGGGAGCTTTGACAGATACGCAGTATTTT. Translated: CASRWSAGALTDTQYF.

The chain is built from TRBV7-2 and TRBJ2-2; D might be TRBD1 (5 bases). The V end lost 6 bases, the J end lost 3 bases, and 11 bases lay between the germline ends. Germline CDR1 and CDR2: SGHTA and FQGNSA. This CDR3 comprises 14 residues. As DNA, the CDR3 is TGTGCCAGCAGGATTCAGGGATACACCGGGGAGCTGTTTTTT. It encodes CASRIQGYTGELFF.

J is TRBJ2-1 and V is TRBV4-1, with TRBD1 matching 11 bases. V shed 5 bases, J shed 9 bases, and the junction held 12 bases outside the gene matches. The germline CDR1 and CDR2 sequences are MGHRA and YSYEKL. CDR3 length: 16 amino acids. The CDR3 reads CASSSPPGQGAGEQFF. For the CDR3, the DNA is TGCGCCAGCAGCTCACCCCCCGGACAGGGGGCGGGTGAGCAGTTCTTC.